A selection of T cell receptor beta chains follows, all from one sample in a study of breast tumors, draining lymph nodes, adjacent tissues. TCRdb itself ran the multiplex PCR reads through MiXCR, one entry per CDR3 protein. The table records approximately 23,000 distinct CDR3 sequences, 60% to 70% of them present only once. The specimen was tumor-adjacent breast tissue. These receptors were collected from a female donor with breast cancer. Some clones in this sample may be carry-over from other donors' samples. The conserved cysteine and the conserved F or W are not part of the CDR3 here. Each record gives: V gene, J gene, CDR3 length, CDR3 protein.

>TRBV15|TRBJ2-3|14
ATSSQSGRVTDTQY
>TRBV7-7|TRBJ2-3|12
ASSSGTATDTQY
>TRBV25-1|TRBJ2-7|12
ASTVAGGTYEQY
>TRBV9|TRBJ2-3|13
ASSVSSGLTDTQY
>TRBV7-7|TRBJ2-1|11
ASSSGQTNEQF
>TRBV10-1|TRBJ1-2|10
ASSDGYDGYT
>TRBV2|TRBJ1-4|11
ASSVDRDEKLF
>TRBV30|TRBJ2-3|13
AWTRDRQSTDTQY
>TRBV2|TRBJ1-4|14
ASSEAGQIYNEKLF
>TRBV20-1|TRBJ1-1|11
SADGQGNTEAF
>TRBV6-5|TRBJ2-7|12
ASSPDRLRYEQY
>TRBV6-1|TRBJ1-2|12
ASSDRSQGYGYT
>TRBV2|TRBJ2-5|12
ASSEGQGLEPQY
>TRBV24-1|TRBJ2-3|14
ATSDPTGGISDTQY
>TRBV5-1|TRBJ2-1|11
ASSLVTGNEQF
>TRBV7-3|TRBJ1-6|14
ASSLSRSSYNSPLH
>TRBV20-1|TRBJ2-3|10
SARREADTQY
>TRBV20-1|TRBJ2-7|10
SAGDRVPEQY
>TRBV20-1|TRBJ2-7|11
SASRLAAYEQY
>TRBV29-1|TRBJ2-3|10
SVDFGADTQY
>TRBV12-3/TRBV12-4|TRBJ2-1|11
ASSPTPRNEQF
>TRBV6-6|TRBJ2-1|11
ASSYSKGIEQF
>TRBV6-5|TRBJ2-7|16
ASSRLGTSGASSYEQY
>TRBV5-5|TRBJ1-3|12
ASSLVGERNTIY
>TRBV5-4|TRBJ2-1|9
ASSSYNEQF
>TRBV20-1|TRBJ2-1|14
SAPPLGAEPYNEQF
>TRBV28|TRBJ2-7|12
ASSLMGRGYEQY
>TRBV29-1|TRBJ1-2|11
SVVGGQGYGYT
>TRBV3-1|TRBJ1-6|11
ASSGDGDSPLH
>TRBV6-2/TRBV6-3|TRBJ2-2|9
ASSFIGELF
>TRBV6-1|TRBJ2-7|12
ASSSISHDYEQY
>TRBV2|TRBJ1-2|14
ASSIRDRGLDYGYT
>TRBV10-1|TRBJ2-7|14
ASSDRVLAGSYEQY
>TRBV20-1|TRBJ2-1|12
SAKTGQGHGEQF
>TRBV7-9|TRBJ2-1|13
ASTSSGRAYNEQF
>TRBV12-3/TRBV12-4|TRBJ2-5|11
ASSLQTQETQY
>TRBV19|TRBJ2-7|13
ASSPGGGGTYEQY
>TRBV19|TRBJ2-7|12
ASRGDISSYEQY
>TRBV30|TRBJ1-3|13
AWSVLGNSGNTIY
>TRBV6-2/TRBV6-3|TRBJ2-4|11
ASSTTAKNIQY
>TRBV2|TRBJ2-7|13
ASSEGAGGLDEQY
>TRBV5-1|TRBJ2-6|12
ASSGEAGANVLT